The 9 T cell receptor beta chains in this list originate from one sample, sequenced in a study of cytomegalovirus exposure and HLA in healthy donors. Sequencing used immunoSEQ multiplex PCR; TCRdb keeps in-frame clones, though not all of them. The sample has roughly 150,000 clones, around nine tenths seen once. The specimen sequenced was PBMCs. The receptors originated from a man aged 18-30 years in good health and CMV-seropositive.

In this sample, this clone turned up once. The chain combines TRBV6-5 with TRBJ1-1; TRBD1 is a possible D gene (6 bases). V was clipped by 6 bases and J by 1 base, with 12 bases between them. CDR3 size: 14 residues. The germline CDR1 and CDR2 sequences are MNHEY and SVGAGI. CDR3 bases: TGTGCCAGCAGGAAGGGACAAACGAACACTGAAGCTTTCTTT. This encodes CASRKGQTNTEAFF.

The chain joins TRBV29-1 to TRBJ2-1; 10 bases fit TRBD1. Germline V gene data show CDR1 as SQVTM and CDR2 as ANQGSEA. The CDR3 extends over 14 amino acids. With 1 base clipped from V and 6 bases from J, the junction kept 3 bases outside the gene matches. The CDR3 coding sequence is TGCAGCGTTGAAGGGACAGGGGGGGCCAATGAGCAGTTCTTC. Protein sequence: CSVEGTGGANEQFF.

V gene TRBV12-5 combines with J gene TRBJ2-3; no reliable D call. The CDR3 runs to 16 residues. V was clipped by 5 bases and J by 1 base, with 16 bases between them. Germline CDR1 is LGHNT and CDR2 is FRNRAP. The CDR3 nucleotides read TGTGCTAGTGGTCTCCGACTCTCCGCTGGCACAGATACGCAGTATTTT. Its translation: CASGLRLSAGTDTQYF.

The chain is built from TRBV7-6 and TRBJ2-7; TRBD2 matches at 7 bases. The CDR3 has 15 amino acids. V dropped 5 bases and J dropped 2; count of bases not matched to a gene: 9. Germline CDR1 is SGHVS and CDR2 is FNYEAQ. DNA for the CDR3: TGTGCCAGCAGCCTCGAGGGCGGGGGACCCTACGAGCAGTACTTC. Amino acids: CASSLEGGGPYEQYF.

The rearrangement uses TRBV13 and TRBJ1-2; tentatively, D is TRBD1 (5 bases). The germline gives CDR1 PRHDT, CDR2 FYEKMQ (reference sequence). The CDR3 consists of 13 residues. The ends were cut back, 0 bases at V and 8 bases at J, with 10 bases in the middle. CDR3 bases: TGTGCCAGCAGCTTAGGCCAGGGTAGGGGCTACACCTTC. The encoded protein is CASSLGQGRGYTF.

V and J are TRBV9 and TRBJ2-2; a weak D match, TRBD2 (5 bases). Germline assignment: CDR1 SGDLS and CDR2 YYNGEE. V lost 4 bases and J 6 bases, leaving 16 bases between the germline ends. CDR3 length equals 15 residues. CDR3 loop: CASSLQQRAAGELFF. As DNA, the CDR3 is TGTGCCAGCAGCCTTCAACAGAGAGCGGCCGGGGAGCTGTTTTTT.

The chain combines TRBV11-2 with TRBJ2-2, with D perhaps TRBD1 (6 bases). CDR3 length: 15 residues. V lost 8 bases and J 3 bases, leaving 16 bases between the germline ends. Germline V lookup: CDR1 SGHAT, CDR2 FQNNGV. CDR3 region: CASGGTGWYTGELFF. Written as DNA, the CDR3 is TGTGCCAGCGGAGGAACAGGGTGGTACACCGGGGAGCTGTTTTTT. Full variable domain (missing parts from reference TRBV11-2 and TRBJ2-2): EAGVAQSPRYKIIEKRQSVAFWCNPISGHATLYWYQQILGQGPKLLIQFQNNGVVDDSQLPKDRFSAERLKGVDSTLKIQPAKLEDSAVYLCASGGTGWYTGELFFGEGSRLTVL.

This clone occurred once. The chain combines TRBV29-1 with TRBJ1-1; TRBD1 aligns across 7 bases. Germline-derived CDR1 and CDR2 are SQVTM and ANQGSEA. Trimming took 8 bases from V and 5 from J; bases not matched to a gene: 11. The CDR3 runs to 13 residues. CDR3 sequence reads: CSFSKGGPTEAFF. Here the CDR3 DNA reads TGCAGCTTTTCGAAAGGGGGCCCTACTGAAGCTTTCTTT.

The CDR3 DNA follows: TGTGCCTCCAGCCCCGGGCGGGCGCAAGATACGCAGTATTTT. This gives the protein CASSPGRAQDTQYF. V and J are TRBV11-3 and TRBJ2-3; weak D call: TRBD2 (5 bases). Trimming took off 11 bases at V and 5 bases at J, with 20 bases between the two ends. The CDR3 is 14 amino acids. Germline V gene sequence: CDR1 SGHNT, CDR2 YENEEA.